Presented here are 19 T cell receptor beta chains from one specimen sequenced in a study of shared clonotypes between healthy human individuals. Assay: immunoSEQ multiplex PCR; the TCRdb copy retains only in-frame clones and omits some. The sample includes millions of clones, more than 85% of them seen just once. The sample taken for sequencing was naive CD4+ T cells from PBMCs. Subset in this sample: CD45RA+ positively selected. The receptors come from a young man in good health. Some clones in this sample may be carry-over from other donors' samples.

This clone was detected a few times. The sample has other DNA sequences that encode this CDR3 too. The CDR3 reads CASSLRGGNQPQHF. In nucleotides, the CDR3 is TGCGCCAGCAGCTTGCGGGGGGGCAATCAGCCCCAGCATTTT. This chain joins TRBV5-1 and TRBJ1-5; possibly TRBD1 for D (5 bases). The CDR3 length is 14 residues. Germline lookup yields CDR1 SGHRS and CDR2 YFSETQ. V lost 1 base and J 2 bases, leaving 7 bases between the germline ends.

The chain employs TRBV4-1 and TRBJ2-5; no clear D. CDR3 size: 15 residues. CDR1 is MGHRA, CDR2 YSYEKL, per germline. V lost 4 bases and J lost 2, with 14 bases in between. The DNA of the CDR3 is TGCGCCAGCAGCCCCTTCAATCCCGGACAAGAGACCCAGTACTTC. The encoded protein is CASSPFNPGQETQYF.

The chain couples TRBV7-2 to TRBJ2-3; D gene ambiguous. Germline CDR1 reads SGHTA; CDR2 reads FQGNSA. V was cut by 1 base and J by 4 bases, with 12 bases left in between. The CDR3 is 15 amino acids. The CDR3 bases are TGTGCCAGCAGCTTAGTTATTGGTCGGGCAGATACGCAGTATTTT. Translating gives CASSLVIGRADTQYF. The variable domain in full, completed from reference TRBV7-2 and TRBJ2-3, reads GAGVSQSPSNKVTEKGKDVELRCDPISGHTALYWYRQSLGQGLEFLIYFQGNSAPDKSGLPSDRFSAERTGGSVSTLTIQRTQQEDSAVYLCASSLVIGRADTQYFGPGTRLTVL.

Worth noting for this clone: The sample holds other DNA sequences that translate to the same CDR3. The chain links TRBV28 to TRBJ2-5; D not certain. In germline, CDR1 is MDHEN, CDR2 SYDVKM. This CDR3 has 12 residues. Trimming left V 1 base short and J 5 bases short, with 5 bases between. The CDR3 DNA sequence: TGTGCCAGCAGTTTATTGGGGGAGACCCAGTACTTC. This gives the protein CASSLLGETQYF.

The genes are TRBV9 and TRBJ2-7; the D gene is possibly TRBD2 (6 bases). Between the trimmed V and J ends, which lost 0 bases and 5 bases, there was a span of 21 bases. The germline gives CDR1 SGDLS, CDR2 YYNGEE. CDR3 length equals 17 residues. CDR3 amino acids: CASSVAVLDPRRDEQYF. The CDR3 nucleotides read TGTGCCAGCAGCGTAGCTGTACTAGACCCAAGGAGGGACGAGCAGTACTTC.

The CDR3 sequence is CASSSSGSRDDTQYF. In DNA form, the CDR3 reads TGTGCCAGCAGCTCTAGCGGGAGTCGGGACGATACGCAGTATTTT. The rearrangement links TRBV11-3 to TRBJ2-3; 10 nucleotides align to TRBD2. V lost 4 bases to trimming and J lost 6 bases; unmatched junction nucleotides: 7. Per germline, CDR1 SGHNT and CDR2 YENEEA. This CDR3 is 15 amino acids long.

The gene calls are TRBV19 and TRBJ2-3, with 9 bases that match TRBD1. Germline trimming cut 6 bases from V and 4 bases from J; bases unmatched to any gene: 5. Germline V gene data show CDR1 as LNHDA and CDR2 as SQIVND (reference sequence). CDR3 length: 14 residues. CDR3 loop: CASRRTGVADTQYF. CDR3 DNA: TGTGCCAGTAGACGGACAGGGGTGGCAGATACGCAGTATTTT.

The chain couples TRBV28 to TRBJ1-2; the D gene is possibly TRBD1 (5 bases). V was trimmed by 7 bases and J by 2 bases, leaving 17 bases between them. The germline gives CDR1 MDHEN, CDR2 SYDVKM. This CDR3 spans 15 amino acids. Written as DNA, the CDR3 is TGTGCCAGCAACCCGACAGCACCCCTGAACTATGGCTACACCTTC. This translates into CASNPTAPLNYGYTF.

The J gene is TRBJ2-7, the V gene TRBV29-1; 7 nucleotides match TRBD2. V was pared by 1 base and J by 0 bases, with 6 bases of the junction left unmatched. The CDR3 length is 15 residues. CDR1 and CDR2 from the germline V gene are SQVTM and ANQGSEA. In DNA form, the CDR3 reads TGCAGCGTTGAAGGGGACTACCGGAGCTCCTACGAGCAGTACTTC. Amino acid sequence: CSVEGDYRSSYEQYF.

The CDR3 sequence is CASRGVLAATDTQYF. CDR3 coding DNA: TGTGCCAGCAGAGGGGTACTAGCGGCCACAGATACGCAGTATTTT. This rearrangement joins TRBV6-1 to TRBJ2-3; 8 positions agree with TRBD2. Germline-derived CDR1 and CDR2 are MNHNS and SASEGT. V lost 6 bases to trimming and J lost 2 bases; unmatched junction nucleotides: 7. The CDR3 spans 15 residues.

The chain carries TRBV18 and TRBJ1-5, with 12 nucleotides matching TRBD1. This CDR3 is built from 16 residues. The J segment lost 6 bases and the V segment lost 3 bases, leaving 6 bases of the junction unmatched. Germline V gives CDR1 KGHSH, CDR2 LQKENI. In DNA, the CDR3 is TGTGCCAGCTCACCGACCGGGACAGGGGGCCGTCAGCCCCAGCATTTT. Its protein is CASSPTGTGGRQPQHF.

This chain connects TRBV6-1 to TRBJ2-2, with D uncertain. The germline CDR1 and CDR2 sequences are MNHNS and SASEGT. Trimming shortened V by 1 base and J by 3 bases, and 12 bases separated the two germline ends. The CDR3 spans 16 residues. CDR3 DNA sequence: TGTGCCAGCAGTGAAGTTACATTTCGGGACACCGGGGAGCTGTTTTTT. Translating it yields CASSEVTFRDTGELFF.

The CDR3 DNA is TGTGCCAGCAGCGAACAACAGGGGAGGGCCCAGTACTTC. Its translation: CASSEQQGRAQYF. J is TRBJ2-5 and V is TRBV7-6; perhaps D is TRBD1 or TRBD2 (7 bases each). The V gene lost 5 bases and the J gene lost 9 bases, with 16 bases spanning the gap. Germline-derived CDR1 and CDR2 are SGHVS and FNYEAQ. This CDR3 region has 13 residues.

This chain connects TRBV23-1 to TRBJ2-5, with a tentative D call TRBD1 (6 bases). TRBV23-1 is marked as an open reading frame, function uncertain. This CDR3 has 15 residues. The germline V and J ends were trimmed by 3 bases and 5 bases, with 16 bases remaining between them. The chain's CDR3 is CASSHSQGVSETQYF. CDR3 coding DNA: TGCGCCAGCAGTCACTCACAGGGCGTGAGTGAGACCCAGTACTTC.

The chain uses TRBV7-2 and TRBJ1-5; unclear D gene. This CDR3 is 15 amino acids long. Trimming took 0 bases from V and 5 from J, leaving 11 bases between them. Germline V gene sequence: CDR1 SGHTA, CDR2 FQGNSA. In DNA form, the CDR3 reads TGTGCCAGCAGCTTAGCATCAACAGATTATCAGCCCCAGCATTTT. Translating it yields CASSLASTDYQPQHF.

The chain links TRBV5-5 to TRBJ2-7; no reliable D call. With 0 bases removed from V and 0 bases from J, the gap between germline ends came to 10 bases. CDR3 length: 15 amino acids. Germline V CDR1 and CDR2: SGHKS, YYEKEE (reference sequence). CDR3 coding DNA: TGTGCCAGCAGCTTGGGGACCGCGAGCTCCTACGAGCAGTACTTC. It encodes CASSLGTASSYEQYF.

The chain recombines TRBV25-1 with TRBJ1-2; no clear D gene. The CDR3 sequence is 12 residues long. V was clipped by 1 base and J by 8 bases, with 8 bases between them. Germline CDR1 is MGHDK and CDR2 is SYGVNS. CDR3 nucleotides: TGTGCCAGCAGTGAATTCGGACGCGGCTACACCTTC. Translation: CASSEFGRGYTF.

This chain connects TRBV5-1 to TRBJ2-3; D uncertain. The CDR3 contains 15 residues. Germline values: CDR1 SGHRS, CDR2 YFSETQ. The germline V and J ends were trimmed by 4 bases and 0 bases, with 12 bases remaining between them. CDR3 in DNA: TGCGCCAGCAGCCCTGGGGAAAGCAGCACAGATACGCAGTATTTT. It specifies CASSPGESSTDTQYF.

The chain combines TRBV7-2 with TRBJ2-3, with a tentative D call TRBD2 (6 bases). V lost 4 bases and J 5 bases, leaving 19 bases between the germline ends. The CDR3 has 16 residues. Germline V gene sequence: CDR1 SGHTA, CDR2 FQGNSA. The CDR3 DNA follows: TGTGCCAGCAGCTCCAGAGTTTTCGAAGCGGGAGATACGCAGTATTTT. This translates into CASSSRVFEAGDTQYF.